At least ten counts were recorded for the clone carrying this T cell receptor (beta chain). The record originates from a study of neurological immune-mediated disorders. From the 5' RACE reads, TCRdb called clonotypes with MiXCR, one entry per CDR3 protein. The sample lists some 25,000 distinct CDR3 sequences, roughly 13% seen once, with 5.5% in the top ten. Time point: technical triplicate 1. Unmatched junction bases numbered 8, after V lost 4 bases and J lost 3 bases. The CDR3 is made up of 16 amino acids. The germline V gene has CDR1 SGHRS and CDR2 YFSETQ. The sample taken for sequencing was CD4+ T cells from blood. The clonotype was recovered from a female donor with HTLV-1-associated myelopathy (HAM/TSP). The rearrangement uses TRBV5-1 and TRBJ2-3, with TRBD2 matching over 10 bases. The CDR3 nucleotides are TGCGCCAGCAGCAAAGTAGCGGGGGGCGGGACAGATACGCAGTATTTT. Protein sequence: CASSKVAGGGTDTQYF.